Shown below are 14 T cell receptor beta chains from a single sample sequenced in a study of T cells after yellow fever vaccination. TCRdb fed the 5' RACE reads into MiXCR, producing one record per CDR3 protein. The top ten hold under 50% of the sample, which has 95,000 to 100,000 distinct CDR3 sequences, under 7% seen once. The material sequenced was CD8+ T cells sorted from PBMCs, taken 10 days after the yellow fever booster vaccination. Every receptor here comes from a man between 18 and 35 years old who received the YFV17D yellow fever vaccine.

This clonotype was picked up a small number of times. The CDR3 sequence: CATFSGGYADTQYF. The CDR3 DNA reads as TGTGCCACCTTTAGCGGGGGATACGCAGATACGCAGTATTTT. This sequence joins TRBV5-6 and TRBJ2-3; 9 bases are shared with TRBD2. The length of the CDR3 is 14 residues. The V gene's germline CDR1 is SGHDT and CDR2 YYEEEE. The V gene end was trimmed by 9 bases and the J gene end by 4 bases; junction bases not matched to a gene: 9.

This sequence joins TRBV6-6 and TRBJ2-7; 10 nucleotides match TRBD1. The CDR3 covers 15 residues. V lost 5 bases and J lost 4; bases outside the gene matches: 8. From germline, CDR1 is MNHNY and CDR2 SVGAGI (reference sequence). The CDR3 DNA is TGTGCCAGCAGTAAAACTGACAGGGGGCTTTACGAGCAGTACTTC. This sequence encodes CASSKTDRGLYEQYF.

This clonotype came up a few times. The CDR3: CASSSRLAGGLVNEQFF. The DNA of the CDR3 is TGTGCCAGCAGCTCAAGACTAGCGGGGGGGCTGGTGAATGAGCAGTTCTTC. The V and J genes are TRBV7-6 and TRBJ2-1; TRBD2 aligns across 14 bases. The CDR3 is 17 amino acids. J was trimmed by 7 bases and V by 4 bases; bases with no gene match: 9. Germline CDR1 is SGHVS and CDR2 is FNYEAQ.

The chain combines TRBV11-2 with TRBJ2-7; tentatively, D is TRBD1 (6 bases). From germline, CDR1 is SGHAT and CDR2 FQNNGV. V was trimmed by 5 bases and J by 4 bases, leaving 9 bases between them. The CDR3 covers 12 residues. CDR3 nucleotide sequence: TGTGCCAGCAGCGGGGGCCTTTACGAGCAGTACTTC. Protein product: CASSGGLYEQYF.

This clonotype was counted at least ten times. The chain carries TRBV27 and TRBJ1-2, with unresolved D. The length of the CDR3 is 13 residues. V was trimmed by 3 bases and J by 0 bases, leaving 5 bases between them. Looked up from germline, CDR1 is MNHEY and CDR2 is SMNVEV (reference sequence). CDR3 sequence reads: CASSLHANYGYTF. Written as DNA, the CDR3 is TGTGCCAGCAGTTTGCACGCTAACTATGGCTACACCTTC.

This clonotype was observed at least ten times. The CDR3 DNA follows: TGCGCCAGCAGCTGTCGGGACAGGGGGATCTACGAGCAGTACGTC. Translated: CASSCRDRGIYEQYV. This chain links TRBV5-1 with TRBJ2-7, with 11 nucleotides matching TRBD1. V shed 3 bases and J 3 bases; nucleotides not matched to a gene: 5. The CDR3 covers 15 residues. CDR1 and CDR2 from the germline V gene are SGHRS and YFSETQ.

CDR3 amino acids: CASSPEGDTEAFF. The CDR3 DNA reads TGTGCCAGCAGTCCAGAGGGGGACACTGAAGCTTTCTTT. V and J are TRBV12-3 or TRBV12-4 and TRBJ1-1, with TRBD1 as a possible D gene (6 bases). V was clipped by 5 bases and J by 3 bases, with 10 bases between them. The CDR3 loop spans 13 amino acids.

In this sample, this clonotype turned up a few times. This chain uses TRBV5-6 with TRBJ2-5; no clear D gene. Germline V lookup: CDR1 SGHDT, CDR2 YYEEEE. The germline V and J ends were trimmed by 4 bases and 3 bases, with 13 bases remaining between them. This CDR3 contains 14 residues. The CDR3 region is CASSRVTGEETQYF. In DNA, the CDR3 is TGTGCCAGCAGCCGGGTAACGGGCGAAGAGACCCAGTACTTC.

This clonotype was recorded at least ten times. This chain uses TRBV27 with TRBJ2-2; no definite D call. V was pared by 1 base and J by 5 bases, with 5 bases between. CDR1 MNHEY and CDR2 SMNVEV come from the germline V gene (reference sequence). This CDR3 spans 13 amino acids. The CDR3 sequence: CASSLLGTGELFF. The CDR3 bases are TGTGCCAGCAGTTTATTGGGGACCGGGGAGCTGTTTTTT.

The V gene is TRBV11-2, the J gene TRBJ1-6, with a tentative D call TRBD1 (6 bases). Between the trimmed V and J ends, which lost 7 bases and 0 bases, there was a span of 10 bases. Germline loops: CDR1 SGHAT, CDR2 FQNNGV. The CDR3 runs to 15 residues. CDR3 nucleotides: TGTGCCAGCACCGCACAGGGCTCCTATAATTCACCCCTCCACTTT. Protein: CASTAQGSYNSPLHF.

The genes are TRBV7-9 and TRBJ1-5; 8 bases match TRBD1. The CDR3 extends over 14 amino acids. The germline gives CDR1 SEHNR, CDR2 FQNEAQ (reference sequence). The junction had 6 bases not matched to a gene; V was cut back by 4 bases and J by 7 bases. CDR3 bases: TGTGCCAGCAGCTCAGGGGGCGCATCCCAGCCCCAGCATTTT. It codes for CASSSGGASQPQHF.

This clonotype was detected a few times. This rearrangement joins TRBV28 to TRBJ1-5; D not resolved. The CDR3 runs to 14 residues. Trimming removed 6 bases at V and 1 base at J, with 10 bases between. Per the germline V gene, CDR1 is MDHEN and CDR2 is SYDVKM. CDR3 bases: TGTGCCAGCAGCCCGCCGGTGAGCAATCAGCCCCAGCATTTT. Residues: CASSPPVSNQPQHF.

This clonotype was detected a few times. The J gene is TRBJ2-1, the V gene TRBV12-3 or TRBV12-4, with D unresolved. The CDR3 is 15 residues long. Trimming removed 4 bases from V and 6 bases from J, with 16 bases in between. CDR3 nucleotides: TGTGCCAGCAGTTCTCTGGGCAGAGAGCCCAATGAGCAGTTCTTC. Protein sequence: CASSSLGREPNEQFF.

The V gene is TRBV14, the J gene TRBJ1-2; D is unclear. Looked up from germline, CDR1 is SGHDN and CDR2 is FVKESK. The CDR3 extends over 13 amino acids. Trimming pared 3 bases from V and 7 bases from J, leaving 12 bases between. The CDR3 DNA is TGTGCCAGCAGCCAGGGAGCTACCGGTGGCTACACCTTC. It specifies CASSQGATGGYTF.